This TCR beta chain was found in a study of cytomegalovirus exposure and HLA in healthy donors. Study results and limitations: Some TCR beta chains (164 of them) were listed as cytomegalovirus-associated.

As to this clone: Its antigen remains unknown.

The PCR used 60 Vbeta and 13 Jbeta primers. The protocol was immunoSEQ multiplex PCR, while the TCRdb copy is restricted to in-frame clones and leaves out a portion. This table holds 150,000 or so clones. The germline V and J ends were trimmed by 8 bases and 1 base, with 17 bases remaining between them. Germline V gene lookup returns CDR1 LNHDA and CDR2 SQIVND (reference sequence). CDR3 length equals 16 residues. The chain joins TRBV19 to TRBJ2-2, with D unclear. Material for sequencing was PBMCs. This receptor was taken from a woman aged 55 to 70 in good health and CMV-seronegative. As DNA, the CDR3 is TGTGCCAGTTGTGGCGGTTTGTCATGGAACACCGGGGAGCTGTTTTTT. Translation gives CASCGGLSWNTGELFF.